The clone carrying this T cell receptor beta chain was counted only a few times. Its target is not known. With the Oncomine TCR Beta short-read assay, DNA from cultured CD4+ T cells was sequenced. Cultured CD4+ T cells were the source of extracted genomic DNA. TCRdb fed the PCR reads into MiXCR, producing one record per CDR3 protein. The sample contains more than 9,500 distinct CDR3 sequences, around 37% of which appear only once. CDR3 length: 12 residues. Germline V CDR1 and CDR2: MNHEY, SVGEGT. V dropped 0 bases and J dropped 9 bases, with 6 bases sitting between them. The data stem from a study of vaccination and CD4 T cells after COVID-19. Study context: A median of about 100 days (range 35 to 161) separated diagnosis from post-COVID sampling. Blood was drawn a median about 75 days post second dose, range 14 to 241.

The treatment is: roughly 11-day PBMC culture with coronavirus spike peptide pools or control peptides (ViraFEST assay). Collection of the unexposed donor's CD4+ T cells took place before the COVID-19 pandemic (2011-2018). The sequenced material came from CD4+ T cells from blood, cultured in vitro. This chain connects TRBV6-2 or TRBV6-3 to TRBJ1-5; D uncertain. The clonotype comes from a human donor in good health. CDR3 DNA sequence: TGTGCCAGCAGTTACTCGGGGTGGCCCCAGCATTTT. As protein: CASSYSGWPQHF.